The subject of this entry is one T cell receptor (beta chain). These data are taken from a study of OX40 agonist ivuxolimab in advanced cancers. The protocol was immunoSEQ multiplex PCR, while the TCRdb copy is restricted to in-frame clones and leaves out a portion. The table shows about 22,000 clones, with more than 80% occurring only once. V was shortened by 9 bases and J by 4 bases, with 10 bases between the two germline ends. This CDR3 contains 11 residues. CDR1 MNHEY and CDR2 SMNVEV come from the germline V gene (reference sequence). This chain uses TRBV27 with TRBJ2-7; D might be TRBD1 (5 bases). Sequenced material: CD4+ or CD8+ T cells sorted from blood, taken in a trial of the OX40 agonist ivuxolimab. This receptor was obtained from an adult with an advanced solid tumor such as melanoma, head and neck, liver or kidney cancer. For the CDR3, the DNA is TGTGCCAGTGCCTCAGGGTACGAGCAGTACTTC. This codes for CASASGYEQYF.